This T cell receptor (beta chain) is from a study of T-cell reconstitution after alpha-beta-depleted transplantation in children. Molecular barcoding with unique molecular identifiers was used for the TCRbeta library. Via MiXCR, TCRdb re-called the PCR reads, giving one row per CDR3 protein. The table lists 200,000 to 250,000 distinct CDR3 sequences, about 25% of them singletons. Germline CDR1 reads SGHDT; CDR2 reads YYEEEE. Trimming pared 0 bases from V and 0 bases from J, leaving 3 bases between. The CDR3 has 13 residues. General observations from the study: Among T cells one year after transplant, newly produced cells accounted for most counts and diversity. Certain patients had high TCRbeta diversity at day 60, and it came from recipient T cells and thymic progenitors that survived. Roughly two months post-transplant, alpha-beta T cells reportedly originated from several hundred graft clones that had expanded.

For this clonotype: The target antigen is unknown.

This receptor was taken from a girl aged 2-10 years with Fanconi anemia, due to receive a stem cell transplant. Sequenced material: PBMCs, taken before TCRalphabeta/CD19-depleted stem cell transplant. This chain joins TRBV5-6 and TRBJ1-1; D ambiguous. The CDR3 sequence is CASSLDMNTEAFF. CDR3 nucleotides: TGTGCCAGCAGCTTGGACATGAACACTGAAGCTTTCTTT.